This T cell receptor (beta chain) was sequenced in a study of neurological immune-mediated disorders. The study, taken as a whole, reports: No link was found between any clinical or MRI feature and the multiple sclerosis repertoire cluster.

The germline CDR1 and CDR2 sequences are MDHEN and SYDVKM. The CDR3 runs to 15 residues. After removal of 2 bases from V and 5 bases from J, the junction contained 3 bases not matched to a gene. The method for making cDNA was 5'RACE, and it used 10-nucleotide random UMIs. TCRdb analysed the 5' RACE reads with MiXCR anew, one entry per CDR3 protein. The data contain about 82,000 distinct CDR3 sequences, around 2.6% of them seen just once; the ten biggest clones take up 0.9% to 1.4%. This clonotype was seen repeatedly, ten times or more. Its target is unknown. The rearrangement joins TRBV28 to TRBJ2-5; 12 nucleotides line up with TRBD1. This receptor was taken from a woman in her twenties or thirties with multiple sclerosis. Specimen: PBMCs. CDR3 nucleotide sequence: TGTGCCAGCAGTTTAGCCGGGACAGGGGGCGAGACCCAGTACTTC. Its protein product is CASSLAGTGGETQYF.